The 25 T cell receptor beta chains in this list originate from one sample, sequenced in a study of human T cells and chemical hapten exposure. Noted time point: patch test 2, 6 weeks after DPC sensitization. Treatment meaning: therapeutic diphenylcyclopropenone sensitization with weekly scalp DPC. TCRdb re-derived calls from the RACE reads in MiXCR, one entry per CDR3 protein. The sample includes about 110,000 distinct CDR3 sequences, about a tenth of them seen just once. The specimen was whole blood, collected in connection with sensitization to the hapten diphenylcyclopropenone (DPC). These receptors were taken from a woman in her forties with alopecia areata. Some clones in this sample may be carry-over from other donors' samples.

This chain links TRBV3-1 with TRBJ2-7, with D perhaps given as TRBD1 or TRBD2 (7 bases each). Per germline, CDR1 LGHDT and CDR2 YNNKEL (reference sequence). There are 16 residues in the CDR3. Trimming left V 0 bases short and J 4 bases short, with 16 bases between. The CDR3 DNA follows: TGTGCCAGCAGCCAAGATATGACAGGGAGGGGGTACGAGCAGTACTTC. Its protein product is CASSQDMTGRGYEQYF.

This clonotype was seen just once. A much larger clone differs from this one at a single base, so this may be a read error. The chain has TRBV6-2 or TRBV6-3 and TRBJ2-1; D gene ambiguous. This CDR3 contains 13 residues. V was cut by 4 bases and J by 9 bases, with 13 bases left in between. Germline values: CDR1 MNHEY, CDR2 SVGEGT. CDR3 amino acids: CASSSPHRSEQFF. In DNA, the CDR3 is TGTGCCAGCAGTTCTCCACACCGCAGTGAGCAGTTCTTC.

This clonotype was recorded many times. The V gene is TRBV4-1, the J gene TRBJ1-5; no firm D call. The germline CDR1 and CDR2 sequences are MGHRA and YSYEKL. V lost 5 bases and J lost 3, with 11 bases in between. The CDR3 consists of 14 residues. CDR3 nucleotides: TGCGCCAGCAGCGGACGGACCCCCAATCAGCCCCAGCATTTT. It encodes CASSGRTPNQPQHF.

The chain is built from TRBV11-2 and TRBJ1-1; TRBD1 agrees at 8 bases. V shed 6 bases and J 4 bases; nucleotides not matched to a gene: 16. CDR3 length: 17 residues. The germline V gene has CDR1 SGHAT and CDR2 FQNNGV. CDR3: CASSWGQYGTGSTEAFF. CDR3 DNA: TGTGCCAGCAGTTGGGGACAATACGGGACAGGTAGCACTGAAGCTTTCTTT.

This clonotype was observed at least ten times. The rearrangement joins TRBV11-2 to TRBJ2-3; maybe TRBD2 (5 bases). Germline assignment: CDR1 SGHAT and CDR2 FQNNGV. This CDR3 contains 15 residues. Deletions cut 5 bases from V and 2 bases from J, with 14 bases between. CDR3 sequence reads: CASSPDGLFTDTQYF. DNA for the CDR3: TGTGCCAGCAGCCCAGATGGACTGTTCACAGATACGCAGTATTTT.

This clonotype has at least ten counts. The chain has TRBV6-5 and TRBJ1-2; D call uncertain. From germline, CDR1 is MNHEY and CDR2 SVGAGI. The V end lost 2 bases, the J end lost 8 bases, and 6 bases lay between the germline ends. The CDR3 runs to 11 residues. CDR3 sequence reads: CASSYGAGYTF. For the CDR3, the DNA is TGTGCCAGCAGTTACGGCGCGGGCTACACCTTC.

CDR3 in amino acids: CASNNPTSGVYEQYF. In nucleotides, the CDR3 is TGTGCCAGCAACAACCCGACTAGCGGGGTTTACGAGCAGTACTTC. This chain joins TRBV7-2 and TRBJ2-7, with 11 positions matching TRBD2. V dropped 7 bases and J dropped 4; count of bases not matched to a gene: 9. Germline V lookup: CDR1 SGHTA, CDR2 FQGNSA. The CDR3 length is 15 residues.

This clonotype was observed a few times. The V call is TRBV12-3 or TRBV12-4, the J call TRBJ1-1; no clear D gene. This CDR3 region has 13 residues. V gave up 3 bases and J gave up 4 bases, with 9 bases separating them. Here the CDR3 reads CASSFGEGTEAFF. The DNA for the CDR3 is TGTGCCAGCAGTTTCGGCGAGGGCACTGAAGCTTTCTTT.

This clonotype was seen ten or more times. V usage is TRBV18 and J usage is TRBJ2-3; D is unclear. V was cut by 3 bases and J by 1 base, with 8 bases left in between. The CDR3 has 14 amino acids. Germline V gene data show CDR1 as KGHSH and CDR2 as LQKENI. This CDR3 is CASSPTVGTDTQYF. The CDR3, as DNA: TGTGCCAGCTCACCCACCGTGGGCACAGATACGCAGTATTTT.

In this sample, this clonotype turned up many times. This rearrangement joins TRBV28 to TRBJ1-6, with D maybe TRBD1 (5 bases). Germline-derived CDR1 and CDR2 are MDHEN and SYDVKM. The CDR3 loop spans 14 amino acids. V lost 5 bases and J 10 bases, leaving 15 bases between the germline ends. The CDR3 DNA sequence: TGTGCCAGCAGTAAAGGGGTCGGGAAGTCACCCCTCCACTTT. It yields the protein CASSKGVGKSPLHF.

This clonotype came up many times. This chain joins TRBV20-1 and TRBJ1-2; 7 nucleotides match TRBD1. CDR1 is DFQATT, CDR2 SNEGSKA, per germline (reference sequence). This CDR3 contains 14 residues. J was trimmed by 0 bases and V by 5 bases; bases with no gene match: 6. For the CDR3, the DNA is TGCAGTGCTGGAAAGACAGGGACTAACTATGGCTACACCTTC. It codes for CSAGKTGTNYGYTF.

This clonotype was observed many times. The rearrangement uses TRBV9 and TRBJ1-1; 11 bases align to TRBD1. The CDR3 totals 14 residues. The J segment lost 6 bases and the V segment lost 3 bases, leaving 4 bases of the junction unmatched. CDR1 is SGDLS, CDR2 YYNGEE, per germline. The CDR3 nucleotides are TGTGCCAGCAGCGCCGGACAGGGGGCGGCTGAAGCTTTCTTT. Translation gives CASSAGQGAAEAFF.

This clonotype was seen only a few times. This chain uses TRBV10-3 with TRBJ2-1; TRBD2 aligns across 11 bases. Per the germline V gene, CDR1 is ENHRY and CDR2 is SYGVKD. The CDR3 length is 16 residues. The ends lost 2 bases at V and 4 bases at J; junction bases unmatched: 4. Written as DNA, the CDR3 is TGTGCCATCAGTGAGCCTAGCGGGGGGTATTACAATGAGCAGTTCTTC. Its translation: CAISEPSGGYYNEQFF.

This clonotype was seen many times. The V and J genes are TRBV19 and TRBJ1-2; D gene uncertain. The V end lost 0 bases, the J end lost 4 bases, and 12 bases lay between the germline ends. Germline-derived CDR1 and CDR2 are LNHDA and SQIVND (reference sequence). CDR3 size: 15 residues. Here the CDR3 DNA reads TGTGCCAGTAGTATAGATGGCAGGAACTCCTATGGCTACACCTTC. Translating gives CASSIDGRNSYGYTF.

The table lists this clonotype with a few counts. The chain has TRBV2 and TRBJ2-2; 7 nucleotides align to TRBD1. The germline V gene encodes CDR1 SNHLY and CDR2 FYNNEI. This CDR3 spans 14 amino acids. Trimming cost V 8 bases and J 7 bases; bases outside gene matches: 10. The CDR3 nucleotides read TGTGCCAGCTGGCACAGGGGTACGGGCGGGGAGCTGTTTTTT. Residues: CASWHRGTGGELFF.

This clonotype was detected many times. The chain has TRBV7-2 and TRBJ2-3; unclear D gene. V dropped 1 base and J dropped 4 bases, with 6 bases sitting between them. Germline CDR1 and CDR2: SGHTA and FQGNSA. The CDR3 length is 13 residues. The CDR3 sequence is CASSLVEADTQYF. The CDR3 DNA is TGTGCCAGCAGCTTAGTTGAGGCAGATACGCAGTATTTT.

J is TRBJ2-7 and V is TRBV15; D is unresolved. Trimming shortened V by 5 bases and J by 2 bases, and 10 bases separated the two germline ends. This CDR3 has 13 amino acids. Germline V gives CDR1 LNHNV, CDR2 YYDKDF (reference sequence). Written as DNA, the CDR3 is TGTGCCACCAGCCTTCCTGGGCCCTACGAGCAGTACTTC. This codes for CATSLPGPYEQYF.

This clonotype was detected ten times or more. The chain links TRBV20-1 to TRBJ1-2; no reliable D call. CDR3 size: 13 residues. The V end was cut by 4 bases, the J end by 8 bases, with 17 bases between. Germline-derived CDR1 and CDR2 are DFQATT and SNEGSKA (reference sequence). The CDR3 is CSATRSLEYGYTF. CDR3 bases: TGCAGTGCTACCAGGTCCCTAGAATACGGCTACACCTTC.

The chain joins TRBV5-4 to TRBJ1-4, with D perhaps matching TRBD1 (5 bases). The CDR3 is 14 residues long. Trimming took 0 bases from V and 6 from J, leaving 9 bases between them. Looked up from germline, CDR1 is SGHNT and CDR2 is YYREEE (reference sequence). CDR3 loop: CASSLDQGDEKLFF. The CDR3 DNA reads TGTGCCAGCAGCTTGGACCAGGGAGATGAAAAACTGTTTTTT.

The V call is TRBV5-1, the J call TRBJ1-2, with D hard to call. Germline V gives CDR1 SGHRS, CDR2 YFSETQ. V gave up 0 bases and J gave up 2 bases, with 11 bases separating them. The length of the CDR3 is 15 residues. The CDR3, as DNA: TGCGCCAGCAGCTTGGGTTGGAAAGCCAACTATGGCTACACCTTC. Translating gives CASSLGWKANYGYTF.

The chain links TRBV6-2 or TRBV6-3 to TRBJ1-5, with a weak D call TRBD1 (5 bases). The CDR3 is 15 amino acids. In germline, CDR1 is MNHEY, CDR2 SVGEGT. Trimming stripped 0 bases from V and 8 bases from J, with 14 bases between. CDR3 residues: CASSYSQGRLEPQHF. The DNA for the CDR3 is TGTGCCAGCAGTTACTCTCAGGGACGACTGGAGCCCCAGCATTTT.

This sequence joins TRBV24-1 and TRBJ2-7; no firm D call. The germline V gene encodes CDR1 KGHDR and CDR2 SFDVKD. The CDR3 contains 13 residues. V shed 3 bases and J shed 3 bases, with 8 bases lying between them. CDR3 sequence (DNA): TGTGCCACCAGTGATCAATACTTCTACGAGCAGTACTTC. It translates to CATSDQYFYEQYF.

This clonotype was picked up many times. The chain is built from TRBV5-4 and TRBJ2-1; TRBD1 matches at 8 bases. Germline V CDR1 and CDR2: SGHNT, YYREEE (reference sequence). V trimming: 0 bases; J trimming: 3 bases; junction bases outside the gene matches: 2. The length of the CDR3 is 15 residues. The CDR3 sequence: CASSLGTGGYNEQFF. CDR3 DNA sequence: TGTGCCAGCAGCTTGGGAACAGGGGGCTACAATGAGCAGTTCTTC.

This clonotype was observed at least ten times. The V and J genes are TRBV10-3 and TRBJ2-7, with TRBD1 identical over 8 bases. Germline-derived CDR1 and CDR2 are ENHRY and SYGVKD. V lost 2 bases to trimming and J lost 2 bases; unmatched junction nucleotides: 5. The CDR3 length is 15 residues. CDR3 sequence reads: CAISERGQDTYEQYF. CDR3 coding DNA: TGTGCCATCAGTGAGAGGGGACAGGATACCTACGAGCAGTACTTC.

This clonotype was seen many times. The chain recombines TRBV5-1 with TRBJ1-1; the match to TRBD1 covers 7 bases. The V and J ends lost 0 bases and 6 bases, in that order; junction bases with no gene match: 5. Germline values: CDR1 SGHRS, CDR2 YFSETQ. This CDR3 is 14 amino acids long. The CDR3 DNA reads as TGCGCCAGCAGCTTGGTCAGGGGGACATCTGAAGCTTTCTTT. This sequence encodes CASSLVRGTSEAFF.